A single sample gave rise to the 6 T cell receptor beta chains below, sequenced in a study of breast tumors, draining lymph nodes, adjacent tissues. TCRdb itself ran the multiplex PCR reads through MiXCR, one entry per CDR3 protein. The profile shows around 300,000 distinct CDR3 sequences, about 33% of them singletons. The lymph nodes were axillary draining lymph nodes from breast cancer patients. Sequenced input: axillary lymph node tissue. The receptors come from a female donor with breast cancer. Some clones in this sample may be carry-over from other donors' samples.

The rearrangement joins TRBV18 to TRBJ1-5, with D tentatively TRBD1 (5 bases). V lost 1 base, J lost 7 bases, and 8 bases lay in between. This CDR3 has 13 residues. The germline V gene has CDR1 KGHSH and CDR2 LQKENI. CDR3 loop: CASSPQEGQPQHF. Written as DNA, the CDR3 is TGTGCCAGCTCACCACAGGAGGGGCAGCCCCAGCATTTT.

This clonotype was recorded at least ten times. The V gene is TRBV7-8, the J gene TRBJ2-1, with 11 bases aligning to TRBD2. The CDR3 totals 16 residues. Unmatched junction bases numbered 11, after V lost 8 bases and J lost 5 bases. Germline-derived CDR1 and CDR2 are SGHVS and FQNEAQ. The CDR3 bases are TGTGCCAGCTGCACCTTTCTAGCGGGGGGCCACAATGAGCAGTTCTTC. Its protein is CASCTFLAGGHNEQFF.

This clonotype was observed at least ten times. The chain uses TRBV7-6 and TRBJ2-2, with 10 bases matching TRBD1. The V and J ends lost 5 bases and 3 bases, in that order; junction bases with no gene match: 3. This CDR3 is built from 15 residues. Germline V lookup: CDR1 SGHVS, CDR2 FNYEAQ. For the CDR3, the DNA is TGTGCCAGCAGCCGGGACAGGGGCGACACCGGGGAGCTGTTTTTT. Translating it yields CASSRDRGDTGELFF.

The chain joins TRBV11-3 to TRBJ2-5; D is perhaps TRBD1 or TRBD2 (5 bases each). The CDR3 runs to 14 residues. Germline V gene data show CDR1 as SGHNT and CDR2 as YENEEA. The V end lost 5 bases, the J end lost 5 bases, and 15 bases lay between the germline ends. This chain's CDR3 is CASSPGQDAETQYF. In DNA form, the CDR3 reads TGTGCCAGCAGCCCGGGGCAGGATGCGGAGACCCAGTACTTC. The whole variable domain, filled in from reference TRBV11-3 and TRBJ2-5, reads EAGVVQSPRYKIIEKKQPVAFWCNPISGHNTLYWYLQNLGQGPELLIRYENEEAVDDSQLPKDRFSAERLKGVDSTLKIQPAELGDSAVYLCASSPGQDAETQYFGPGTRLLVL.

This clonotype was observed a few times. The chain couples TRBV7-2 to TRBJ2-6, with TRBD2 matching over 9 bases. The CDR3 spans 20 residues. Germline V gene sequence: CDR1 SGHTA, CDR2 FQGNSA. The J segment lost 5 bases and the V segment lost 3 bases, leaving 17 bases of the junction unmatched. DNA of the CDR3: TGTGCCAGCAGCTTTCCCCCCTGGCTAGCGGGGTCTTCTCGGGCCAACGTCCTGACTTTC. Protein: CASSFPPWLAGSSRANVLTF. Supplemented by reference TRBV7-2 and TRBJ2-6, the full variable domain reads GAGVSQSPSNKVTEKGKDVELRCDPISGHTALYWYRQSLGQGLEFLIYFQGNSAPDKSGLPSDRFSAERTGGSVSTLTIQRTQQEDSAVYLCASSFPPWLAGSSRANVLTFGAGSRLTVL.

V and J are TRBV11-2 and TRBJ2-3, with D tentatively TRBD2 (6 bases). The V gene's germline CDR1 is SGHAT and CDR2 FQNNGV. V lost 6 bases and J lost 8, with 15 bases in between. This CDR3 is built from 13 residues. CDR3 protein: CASSPEGSATQYF. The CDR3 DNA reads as TGTGCCAGCAGTCCGGAGGGGTCAGCTACGCAGTATTTT. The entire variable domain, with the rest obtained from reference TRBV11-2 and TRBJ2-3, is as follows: EAGVAQSPRYKIIEKRQSVAFWCNPISGHATLYWYQQILGQGPKLLIQFQNNGVVDDSQLPKDRFSAERLKGVDSTLKIQPAKLEDSAVYLCASSPEGSATQYFGPGTRLTVL.